The present T cell receptor (beta chain) was sequenced within a study of blood T cell repertoires in COVID-19. Background on the study: Italy, Spain and the United States were the sources of the convalescent and acute COVID-19 samples.

Study processing details: Estimation of nucleated cell counts was performed using reference gene primer amplification. The data were produced by immunoSEQ multiplex PCR, yet TCRdb's version contains in-frame clones alone and is incomplete. V, J and clone size were drawn from that table, and D and trimming were deduced from the DNA. The sample has about 120,000 clones; around 80% are singletons. The clonotype was recovered from a man between 70 and 80 years old with acute or convalescent COVID-19. The sample was peripheral blood.

CDR3 in DNA: TGTGCCAGCAGCTTGAAACTAGCGGGGGGAACAGATACGCAGTATTTT. It translates to CASSLKLAGGTDTQYF. The chain employs TRBV5-4 and TRBJ2-3; 12 nucleotides match TRBD2. CDR1 is SGHNT, CDR2 YYREEE, per germline (reference sequence). The CDR3 contains 16 residues. Trimming took 1 base from V and 3 from J; bases not matched to a gene: 3.